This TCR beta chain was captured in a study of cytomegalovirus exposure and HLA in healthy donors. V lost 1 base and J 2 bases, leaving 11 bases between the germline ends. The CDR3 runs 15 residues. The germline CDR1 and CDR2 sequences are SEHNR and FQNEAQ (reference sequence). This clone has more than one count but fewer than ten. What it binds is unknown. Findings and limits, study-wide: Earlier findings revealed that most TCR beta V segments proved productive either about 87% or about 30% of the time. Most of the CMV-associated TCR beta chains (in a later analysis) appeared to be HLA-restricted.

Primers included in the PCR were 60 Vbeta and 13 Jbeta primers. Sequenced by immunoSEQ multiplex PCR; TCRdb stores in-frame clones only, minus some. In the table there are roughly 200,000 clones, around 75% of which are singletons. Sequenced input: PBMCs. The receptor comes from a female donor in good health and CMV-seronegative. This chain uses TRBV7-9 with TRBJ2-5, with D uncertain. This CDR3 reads CASSLDGQEQETQYF. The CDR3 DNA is TGTGCCAGCAGCTTAGATGGGCAGGAACAAGAGACCCAGTACTTC.